These 32 T cell receptor beta chains originate from one sample sequenced in a study of blood T cell repertoires in COVID-19. Profiled with immunoSEQ multiplex PCR; TCRdb holds only in-frame clones, not every one. The sample lists approximately 180,000 clones, approximately 86% seen once, with 9.8% in the top ten. The sample comprised peripheral blood. The receptors derive from an elderly woman with acute or convalescent COVID-19.

The V call is TRBV7-2, the J call TRBJ1-5; 8 bases match TRBD1. V was clipped by 5 bases and J by 7 bases; unmatched bases: 4. There are 13 residues in the CDR3. The germline gives CDR1 SGHTA, CDR2 FQGNSA. CDR3 residues: CASSRDRSQPQHF. The CDR3 nucleotides are TGTGCCAGCAGCCGGGACAGGAGCCAGCCCCAGCATTTT.

Here the CDR3 reads CASSLAAVRRDEQYF. In DNA, the CDR3 is TGCGCCAGCAGCTTGGCCGCCGTGAGGCGGGACGAGCAGTACTTC. The chain joins TRBV5-1 to TRBJ2-7, with a possible D match to TRBD2 (5 bases). V lost 0 bases to trimming and J lost 5 bases, with 15 bases between them. Germline lookup yields CDR1 SGHRS and CDR2 YFSETQ. This CDR3 is built from 15 residues.

This clone occurred a few times. The chain combines TRBV12-5 with TRBJ2-2, with TRBD2 matching 7 bases. After removal of 2 bases from V and 6 bases from J, the junction contained 12 bases not matched to a gene. The CDR3 contains 17 residues. From germline, CDR1 is LGHNT and CDR2 FRNRAP. CDR3: CASGLPWEGPIPGELFF. In DNA form, the CDR3 reads TGTGCTAGTGGTTTGCCGTGGGAGGGCCCTATCCCCGGGGAGCTGTTTTTT.

The gene calls are TRBV19 and TRBJ2-3; perhaps TRBD2 as D (5 bases). This CDR3 is 11 amino acids long. The V and J ends lost 10 bases and 6 bases respectively, with 11 bases between them. Germline V gene lookup returns CDR1 LNHDA and CDR2 SQIVND (reference sequence). The CDR3 region is CAIETGDTQYF. The CDR3 bases are TGTGCCATCGAAACGGGGGATACGCAGTATTTT.

The chain carries TRBV7-8 and TRBJ2-3; a weak D match, TRBD2 (6 bases). Germline V gene lookup returns CDR1 SGHVS and CDR2 FQNEAQ. The CDR3 sequence is 15 residues long. The ends were cut back, 3 bases at V and 1 base at J, with 11 bases in the middle. In DNA form, the CDR3 reads TGTGCCAGCAGCTTTGGGACTCCAGGCACAGATACGCAGTATTTT. This sequence encodes CASSFGTPGTDTQYF.

As concerns this clone: One end of the junction does not line up with germline, which may come from a read error. The V call is TRBV11-2, the J call TRBJ2-1; D is possibly TRBD2 (6 bases). The CDR3 is made up of 14 amino acids. Per the germline V gene, CDR1 is SGHAT and CDR2 is FQNNGV. This chain's CDR3 is CASSFLSGSGDSVF. CDR3 sequence (DNA): TGTGCCAGCAGCTTCTTGTCGGGCTCCGGGGACTCCGTCTTC.

This clone was observed once. The genes are TRBV11-2 and TRBJ2-7; possibly TRBD1 for D (6 bases). The V and J ends lost 5 bases and 0 bases respectively, with 11 bases between them. The CDR3 covers 14 residues. Per the germline V gene, CDR1 is SGHAT and CDR2 is FQNNGV. The CDR3 protein is CASSRGGSSYEQYF. Here the CDR3 DNA reads TGTGCCAGCAGCCGAGGGGGTAGCTCCTACGAGCAGTACTTC. Full variable domain (missing parts from reference TRBV11-2 and TRBJ2-7): EAGVAQSPRYKIIEKRQSVAFWCNPISGHATLYWYQQILGQGPKLLIQFQNNGVVDDSQLPKDRFSAERLKGVDSTLKIQPAKLEDSAVYLCASSRGGSSYEQYFGPGTRLTVT.

This chain joins TRBV5-1 and TRBJ2-2; perhaps TRBD2 as D (5 bases). This CDR3 comprises 15 residues. The germline gives CDR1 SGHRS, CDR2 YFSETQ. V was clipped by 0 bases and J by 4 bases, with 10 bases between them. The CDR3 spells CASSLALVPTGELFF. The DNA for the CDR3 is TGCGCCAGCAGCTTGGCACTAGTGCCCACCGGGGAGCTGTTTTTT.

This clone was detected only a few times. V and J are TRBV10-3 and TRBJ1-1, with D maybe TRBD1 (5 bases). The V and J ends lost 10 bases and 2 bases respectively, with 11 bases between them. Per germline, CDR1 ENHRY and CDR2 SYGVKD. This CDR3 is 12 amino acids long. The CDR3 spells CATGVLNTEAFF. The CDR3 nucleotides are TGTGCCACGGGGGTATTAAACACTGAAGCTTTCTTT.

The rearrangement uses TRBV5-1 and TRBJ1-1; weak D call: TRBD1 (6 bases). CDR3 length: 17 amino acids. V lost 4 bases to trimming and J lost 0 bases, with 19 bases between them. Germline CDR1 reads SGHRS; CDR2 reads YFSETQ. CDR3 DNA sequence: TGCGCCAGCAGCCAAATGGGGGCAGGGGTGATGAACACTGAAGCTTTCTTT. Protein: CASSQMGAGVMNTEAFF.

This clone came up once. The J gene is TRBJ1-5, the V gene TRBV27; a weak D match, TRBD1 (6 bases). Germline CDR1 and CDR2: MNHEY and SMNVEV (reference sequence). The CDR3 runs to 14 residues. V gave up 1 base and J gave up 6 bases, with 10 bases separating them. CDR3 bases: TGTGCCAGCAGTTTATTGACAGGAACTCAGCCCCAGCATTTT. Residues: CASSLLTGTQPQHF.

The gene calls are TRBV7-9 and TRBJ1-2; possible D gene TRBD1, 6 bases. Germline CDR1 and CDR2: SEHNR and FQNEAQ (reference sequence). V lost 5 bases and J 2 bases, leaving 9 bases between the germline ends. The length of the CDR3 is 13 residues. CDR3 bases: TGTGCCAGCAGCCGGGACAACAACTATGGCTACACCTTC. Residues: CASSRDNNYGYTF.

This clone was seen only a few times. The chain couples TRBV7-8 to TRBJ1-2; D is unclear. Germline values: CDR1 SGHVS, CDR2 FQNEAQ. The CDR3 has 14 residues. The V end was cut by 1 base, the J end by 4 bases, with 10 bases between. The CDR3 coding sequence is TGTGCCAGCAGCTTAGTACAGTACATCTATGGCTACACCTTC. Protein sequence: CASSLVQYIYGYTF.

On this clone: Other DNA sequences from this sample encode an identical CDR3 as well. As DNA, the CDR3 is TGTGCCAGCAGCTTGGCGGGGGGCTCTGGAAACACCATATATTTT. Translated, it gives CASSLAGGSGNTIYF. The genes are TRBV5-4 and TRBJ1-3, with TRBD1 as a possible D gene (5 bases). This CDR3 comprises 15 residues. CDR1 is SGHNT and CDR2 is YYREEE in the germline V gene (reference sequence). Trimming took off 0 bases at V and 0 bases at J, with 7 bases between the two ends.

The chain is built from TRBV2 and TRBJ1-5; 8 nucleotides agree with TRBD1. V trimming: 7 bases; J trimming: 1 base; junction bases outside the gene matches: 6. The length of the CDR3 is 15 residues. Germline V gives CDR1 SNHLY, CDR2 FYNNEI. The CDR3 sequence is CASTADRASNQPQHF. CDR3 bases: TGTGCCAGCACCGCGGACAGGGCGAGCAATCAGCCCCAGCATTTT.

This rearrangement joins TRBV4-1 to TRBJ2-7, with TRBD1 matching over 7 bases. Per germline, CDR1 MGHRA and CDR2 YSYEKL. The CDR3 length is 16 residues. V was pared by 2 bases and J by 5 bases, with 12 bases of the junction left unmatched. Written as DNA, the CDR3 is TGCGCCAGCAGCCAACAAGCCGGGACAGCTTTCCACGAGCAGTACTTC. Translation: CASSQQAGTAFHEQYF.

The rearrangement uses TRBV19 and TRBJ1-1; D is perhaps TRBD1 (5 bases). CDR3 length: 13 residues. V lost 4 bases to trimming and J lost 6 bases, with 12 bases between them. Germline assignment: CDR1 LNHDA and CDR2 SQIVND (reference sequence). Here the CDR3 reads CASSTLRGPEAFF. Here the CDR3 DNA reads TGTGCCAGTAGTACCCTTAGGGGTCCTGAAGCTTTCTTT.

The chain combines TRBV6-5 with TRBJ1-1; TRBD1 is a possible D gene (5 bases). The CDR3 loop spans 14 amino acids. Trimming removed 4 bases at V and 1 base at J, with 10 bases between. CDR1 MNHEY and CDR2 SVGAGI come from the germline V gene. CDR3 loop: CASSLQVENTEAFF. CDR3 in DNA: TGTGCCAGCAGTTTACAGGTAGAGAACACTGAAGCTTTCTTT.

The table lists this clone with a few counts. The chain employs TRBV20-1 and TRBJ2-3; TRBD2 aligns across 7 bases. This CDR3 region has 11 residues. Per germline, CDR1 DFQATT and CDR2 SNEGSKA (reference sequence). V was pared by 6 bases and J by 6 bases, with 3 bases of the junction left unmatched. Here the CDR3 reads CSAPGGDTQYF. In nucleotides, the CDR3 is TGCAGTGCCCCCGGGGGGGATACGCAGTATTTT.

V and J are TRBV9 and TRBJ2-1, with 11 bases matching TRBD2. The CDR3 covers 18 residues. V gave up 4 bases and J gave up 1 base; unmatched junction bases: 10. Germline-derived CDR1 and CDR2 are SGDLS and YYNGEE. The CDR3 sequence: CASSPDPTSGTSYNEQFF. The CDR3 bases are TGTGCCAGCAGCCCCGACCCGACTAGCGGGACATCCTACAATGAGCAGTTCTTC.

This clone was observed once. This chain joins TRBV7-3 and TRBJ2-3; 7 nucleotides agree with TRBD1. Unmatched junction bases numbered 9, after V lost 7 bases and J lost 8 bases. The germline gives CDR1 SGHTA, CDR2 FQGTGA. The CDR3 is 13 residues long. CDR3 in DNA: TGTGCCAGCACAACGGGACAGACGGGTACGCAGTATTTT. This gives the protein CASTTGQTGTQYF.

This chain connects TRBV19 to TRBJ2-3, with 10 bases matching TRBD1. The CDR3 sequence is 15 residues long. Per germline, CDR1 LNHDA and CDR2 SQIVND (reference sequence). V shed 6 bases and J 2 bases; nucleotides not matched to a gene: 5. The CDR3 nucleotides read TGTGCCAGTAGCTACGGGACAGGGGTCACAGATACGCAGTATTTT. Its translation is CASSYGTGVTDTQYF.

This chain connects TRBV7-2 to TRBJ1-1; unclear D gene. The CDR3 covers 16 residues. With 5 bases removed from V and 4 bases from J, the gap between germline ends came to 20 bases. CDR1 and CDR2 from the germline V gene are SGHTA and FQGNSA. CDR3 region: CASSPPVAGEVTEAFF. In DNA, the CDR3 is TGTGCCAGCAGCCCCCCTGTTGCCGGGGAGGTCACTGAAGCTTTCTTT. The whole variable domain, remainder taken from reference TRBV7-2 and TRBJ1-1, is GAGVSQSPSNKVTEKGKDVELRCDPISGHTALYWYRQSLGQGLEFLIYFQGNSAPDKSGLPSDRFSAERTGGSVSTLTIQRTQQEDSAVYLCASSPPVAGEVTEAFFGQGTRLTVV.

V is TRBV5-1 and J is TRBJ1-1, with 7 bases fitting TRBD1. V shed 4 bases and J 5 bases; nucleotides not matched to a gene: 8. The CDR3 is 14 amino acids. Germline lookup yields CDR1 SGHRS and CDR2 YFSETQ. The CDR3 protein is CASSDNRGGTEAFF. The CDR3 DNA reads TGCGCCAGCAGCGATAACAGGGGTGGTACTGAAGCTTTCTTT.

The V gene is TRBV29-1, the J gene TRBJ2-1; 7 bases map to TRBD2. There are 14 residues in the CDR3. Losses at the gene ends were 8 bases for V and 3 bases for J; bases not matched to a gene: 10. CDR1 is SQVTM, CDR2 ANQGSEA, per germline. The CDR3 region has the DNA TGCAGCTCCCGAGGGAGGGCCGTCTACAATGAGCAGTTCTTC. It is translated as CSSRGRAVYNEQFF.

The chain couples TRBV4-1 to TRBJ1-5, with D hard to call. This CDR3 contains 15 residues. Between the trimmed V and J ends, which lost 1 base and 2 bases, there was a span of 9 bases. CDR1 and CDR2 from the germline V gene are MGHRA and YSYEKL. The CDR3 DNA reads TGCGCCAGCAGCCAAGTTACCCGGGGCAATCAGCCCCAGCATTTT. This sequence encodes CASSQVTRGNQPQHF.

This chain connects TRBV4-2 to TRBJ1-3; TRBD1 matches 11 bases. Germline CDR1 is LGHNA and CDR2 is YNFKEQ. Trimming cost V 3 bases and J 0 bases; bases outside gene matches: 7. The CDR3 runs to 18 residues. CDR3 nucleotide sequence: TGTGCCAGCAGCCAGGTGGACAGGGGGCTTATCTCTGGAAACACCATATATTTT. This codes for CASSQVDRGLISGNTIYF.

The rearrangement links TRBV11-2 to TRBJ1-2; unclear D gene. Germline CDR1 reads SGHAT; CDR2 reads FQNNGV. V was pared by 7 bases and J by 4 bases, with 19 bases between. This CDR3 spans 15 amino acids. CDR3 in DNA: TGTGCCAGCACCCCAGGCCGGGGAGTAGGCTATGGCTACACCTTC. Translating gives CASTPGRGVGYGYTF.

V gene TRBV6-2 or TRBV6-3 combines with J gene TRBJ2-6; TRBD2 aligns across 10 bases. The V gene end was trimmed by 0 bases and the J gene end by 4 bases; junction bases not matched to a gene: 6. Germline V CDR1 and CDR2: MNHEY, SVGEGT. The CDR3 runs 18 residues. The CDR3 coding sequence is TGTGCCAGCAGTTACTCAAGCGGGGGGGCAGCCGGGGCCAACGTCCTGACTTTC. Protein sequence: CASSYSSGGAAGANVLTF.

The chain couples TRBV27 to TRBJ2-3, with D possibly TRBD2 on 6 matching bases. Germline values: CDR1 MNHEY, CDR2 SMNVEV (reference sequence). The CDR3 is made up of 16 amino acids. V gave up 4 bases and J gave up 1 base, with 15 bases separating them. CDR3 bases: TGTGCCAGCAGTTCGCGGGGAGCCCTCCGCACAGATACGCAGTATTTT. Protein sequence: CASSSRGALRTDTQYF.

The chain is built from TRBV7-9 and TRBJ2-7, with D maybe TRBD1 (7 bases). Trimming took 1 base from V and 5 from J, leaving 12 bases between them. CDR3 size: 14 residues. The germline V gene encodes CDR1 SEHNR and CDR2 FQNEAQ (reference sequence). The CDR3 protein is CASSLGAGGNEQYF. The CDR3 DNA is TGTGCCAGCAGCTTAGGGGCAGGGGGGAACGAGCAGTACTTC.

The chain couples TRBV2 to TRBJ2-5; TRBD1 matches 7 bases. The V gene end was trimmed by 11 bases and the J gene end by 0 bases; junction bases not matched to a gene: 9. CDR1 and CDR2 (germline): SNHLY, FYNNEI. This CDR3 has 14 residues. Written as DNA, the CDR3 is TGTGCCGTACAAATTGGGACAGACCAAGAGACCCAGTACTTC. It yields the protein CAVQIGTDQETQYF.